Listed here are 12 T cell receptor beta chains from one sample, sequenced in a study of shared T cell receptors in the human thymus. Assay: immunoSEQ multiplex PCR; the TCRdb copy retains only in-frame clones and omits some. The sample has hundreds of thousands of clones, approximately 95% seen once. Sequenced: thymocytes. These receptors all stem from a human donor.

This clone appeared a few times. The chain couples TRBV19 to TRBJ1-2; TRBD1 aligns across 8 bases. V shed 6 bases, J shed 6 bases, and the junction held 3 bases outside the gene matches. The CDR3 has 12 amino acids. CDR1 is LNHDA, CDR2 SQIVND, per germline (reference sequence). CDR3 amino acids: CASRVTGDGYTF. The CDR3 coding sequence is TGTGCCAGTAGGGTGACAGGGGATGGCTACACCTTC.

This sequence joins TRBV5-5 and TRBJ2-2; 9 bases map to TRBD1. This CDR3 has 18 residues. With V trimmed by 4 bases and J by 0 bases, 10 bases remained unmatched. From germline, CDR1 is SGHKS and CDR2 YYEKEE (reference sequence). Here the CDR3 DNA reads TGTGCCAGCAGCCGGACAGGGGATTTACCTACGAACACCGGGGAGCTGTTTTTT. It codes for CASSRTGDLPTNTGELFF. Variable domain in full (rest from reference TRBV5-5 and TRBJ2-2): DAGVTQSPTHLIKTRGQQVTLRCSPISGHKSVSWYQQVLGQGPQFIFQYYEKEERGRGNFPDRFSARQFPNYSSELNVNALLLGDSALYLCASSRTGDLPTNTGELFFGEGSRLTVL.

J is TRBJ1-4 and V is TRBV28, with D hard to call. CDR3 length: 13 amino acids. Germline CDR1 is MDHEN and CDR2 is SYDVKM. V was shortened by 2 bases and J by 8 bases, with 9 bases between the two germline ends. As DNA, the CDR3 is TGTGCCAGCAGTTTACCCCTACGGGAAAAACTGTTTTTT. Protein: CASSLPLREKLFF.

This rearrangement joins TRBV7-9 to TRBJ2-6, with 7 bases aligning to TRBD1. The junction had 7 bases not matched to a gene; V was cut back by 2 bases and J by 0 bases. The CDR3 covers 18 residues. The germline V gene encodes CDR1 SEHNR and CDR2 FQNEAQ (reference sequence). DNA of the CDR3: TGTGCCAGCAGCTTAACGGACAGGTATGGCTCTGGGGCCAACGTCCTGACTTTC. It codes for CASSLTDRYGSGANVLTF. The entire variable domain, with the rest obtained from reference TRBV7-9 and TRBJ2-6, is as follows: DTGVSQNPRHKITKRGQNVTFRCDPISEHNRLYWYRQTLGQGPEFLTYFQNEAQLEKSRLLSDRFSAERPKGSFSTLEIQRTEQGDSAMYLCASSLTDRYGSGANVLTFGAGSRLTVL.

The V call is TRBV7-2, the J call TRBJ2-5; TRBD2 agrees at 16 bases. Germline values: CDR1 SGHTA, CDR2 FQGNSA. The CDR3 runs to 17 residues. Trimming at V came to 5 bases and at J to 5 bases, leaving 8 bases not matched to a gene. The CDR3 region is CASSLGLAGGPSETQYF. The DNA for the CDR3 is TGTGCCAGCAGCCTGGGACTAGCGGGAGGGCCTTCCGAGACCCAGTACTTC.

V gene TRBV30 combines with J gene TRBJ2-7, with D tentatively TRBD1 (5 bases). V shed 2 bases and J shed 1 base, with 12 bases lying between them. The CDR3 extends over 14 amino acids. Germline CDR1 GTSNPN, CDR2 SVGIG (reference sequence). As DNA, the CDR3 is TGTGCCTGGAGTAGGGGTAAACGGTCCTACGAGCAGTACTTC. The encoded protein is CAWSRGKRSYEQYF.

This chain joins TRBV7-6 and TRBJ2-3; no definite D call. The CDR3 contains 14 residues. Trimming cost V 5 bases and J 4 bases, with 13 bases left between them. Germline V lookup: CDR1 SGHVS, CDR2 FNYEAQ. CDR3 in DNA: TGTGCCAGCAGCCACGCCCACGGCCCAGATACGCAGTATTTT. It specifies CASSHAHGPDTQYF.

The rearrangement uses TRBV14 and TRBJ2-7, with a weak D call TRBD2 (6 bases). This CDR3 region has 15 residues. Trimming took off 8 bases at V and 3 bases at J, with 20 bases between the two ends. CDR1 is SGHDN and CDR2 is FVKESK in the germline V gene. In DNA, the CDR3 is TGTGCCAGCTCTCCCGTAGCGGAGAACCTCTACGAGCAGTACTTC. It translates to CASSPVAENLYEQYF.

Written as DNA, the CDR3 is TGTGCCAGCAGTTGCACAGGGGAGGAGGGCACTGAAGCTTTCTTT. Residues: CASSCTGEEGTEAFF. The J gene is TRBJ1-1, the V gene TRBV27, with 7 bases aligning to TRBD1. Germline CDR1 and CDR2: MNHEY and SMNVEV (reference sequence). V lost 4 bases to trimming and J lost 4 bases; unmatched junction nucleotides: 9. The CDR3 extends over 15 amino acids.

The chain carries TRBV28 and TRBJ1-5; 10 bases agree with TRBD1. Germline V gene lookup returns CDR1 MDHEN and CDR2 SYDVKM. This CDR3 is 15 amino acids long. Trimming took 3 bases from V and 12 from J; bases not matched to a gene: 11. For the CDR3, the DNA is TGTGCCAGCAGTTTGCTGACAGGGGGCTCGGGTAGCCAGCATTTT. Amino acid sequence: CASSLLTGGSGSQHF.

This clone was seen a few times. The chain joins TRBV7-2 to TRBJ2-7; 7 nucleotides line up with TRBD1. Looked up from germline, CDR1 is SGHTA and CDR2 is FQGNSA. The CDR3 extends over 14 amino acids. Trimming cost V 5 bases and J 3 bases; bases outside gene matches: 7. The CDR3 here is CASSLWTGGYEQYF. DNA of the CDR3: TGTGCCAGCAGCCTCTGGACAGGAGGCTACGAGCAGTACTTC.

The CDR3: CASKGRGTDTQYF. The CDR3 DNA sequence: TGTGCCAGCAAGGGCAGGGGCACAGATACGCAGTATTTT. The genes are TRBV4-2 and TRBJ2-3, with a tentative D call TRBD1 (5 bases). Trimming cost V 7 bases and J 1 base, with 9 bases left between them. The CDR3 consists of 13 residues. Germline V gene sequence: CDR1 LGHNA, CDR2 YNFKEQ.